These T cell receptor beta chains were read from a single sample in a study of CD8 T cells in Susac syndrome. TCRdb reprocessed the immunoSEQ multiplex PCR reads with MiXCR, giving one entry per CDR3 protein. This table holds roughly 180,000 distinct CDR3 sequences, approximately 94% found once. Input material: CD4+ T cells from PBMCs. These TCRs come from a human donor in good health. Each CDR3 is given without its conserved first and last residue.

cdr3_length,v_call,j_call,cdr3_aa
13,TRBV27,TRBJ1-1,ASSPQRGFGTEAF
10,TRBV12-3/TRBV12-4,TRBJ2-1,ASSLERVEQF
12,TRBV25-1,TRBJ2-1,ASSQPGQYNEQF
9,TRBV27,TRBJ2-7,ASRNTYEQY
12,TRBV7-3,TRBJ2-3,ASSSNRDLDTQY
14,TRBV18,TRBJ2-6,ASSSQGISGANVLT
15,TRBV19,TRBJ2-6,ASRPGQGAPGANVLT
12,TRBV29-1,TRBJ1-1,SVEDRAAEVKAF
10,TRBV6-2/TRBV6-3,TRBJ2-4,ASSQGQNIQY
12,TRBV29-1,TRBJ1-5,SVEVRTIIQPQH
13,TRBV24-1,TRBJ1-4,ATSDPRTGSQKLF
12,TRBV18,TRBJ1-1,ASSPRVRDREAF
14,TRBV20-1,TRBJ2-3,SAPPLWDRYTDTQY
14,TRBV5-4,TRBJ2-5,ASSLLTSGSGETQY
12,TRBV6-5,TRBJ1-3,AASGQRSGNTIY
10,TRBV29-1,TRBJ2-5,SVLAGQETQY
10,TRBV15,TRBJ1-4,ATSRDRVKLF
12,TRBV7-2,TRBJ2-5,ASRGTSGGGSQY
11,TRBV27,TRBJ2-3,ASSLTYTDTQY
11,TRBV20-1,TRBJ2-3,SARYRSTDTQY
12,TRBV7-9,TRBJ2-1,ASSLTLTGDEQF
11,TRBV30,TRBJ1-5,AWEGGGNQPQH
16,TRBV4-2,TRBJ2-7,ASSQVSALAGGPYEQY
13,TRBV7-9,TRBJ1-1,ASSPLILTASRAF
17,TRBV3-1,TRBJ1-3,ASRQHSPGQGPAGNTIY
9,TRBV25-1,TRBJ2-5,AGGEGRGQY
10,TRBV3-1,TRBJ2-3,ASSQAGLYPY
13,TRBV7-9,TRBJ1-1,ASSAQGAIHTEAF
9,TRBV28,TRBJ2-7,ATRGANEQY
14,TRBV19,TRBJ2-3,ASSIRTSGLTDTQY
14,TRBV3-1,TRBJ2-1,ASSHGSGGPVNEQF
12,TRBV20-1,TRBJ2-5,SARVGENQETQY
17,TRBV15,TRBJ2-1,ATSSRGWGPENSYNEQF
14,TRBV28,TRBJ2-4,ASSFRAPQGENIQY
14,TRBV5-1,TRBJ2-5,ASSFGSGGASETQY
12,TRBV7-2,TRBJ2-3,ASSLAPPTDTQY
10,TRBV2,TRBJ2-7,ASRDKHYEQY
11,TRBV29-1,TRBJ2-7,SVRRDRLDEQY
12,TRBV3-1,TRBJ1-2,ASSQGQGYYGYT
12,TRBV29-1,TRBJ2-3,SVAAAGNMDTQY
11,TRBV29-1,TRBJ1-1,SVGKRAATEAF
13,TRBV7-9,TRBJ2-6,ASTLGTAGANVLT
11,TRBV20-1,TRBJ2-3,SARYAGVDTQY
11,TRBV28,TRBJ1-1,ASSPRWNTEAF
13,TRBV4-2,TRBJ2-2,ASSQDGGGLGELF
10,TRBV18,TRBJ2-1,ASSLQDNEQF
13,TRBV3-1,TRBJ1-2,ASSQDGGAAYGYT
15,TRBV4-3,TRBJ2-5,ASSPRVAGGPEETQY
12,TRBV18,TRBJ1-2,ASSRIQGEHGYT
11,TRBV24-1,TRBJ2-5,ATSDFRGETQY
13,TRBV5-1,TRBJ2-7,ASSLSGRGPYEQY
12,TRBV29-1,TRBJ2-5,SVDLVGTGETQY
10,TRBV7-2,TRBJ1-2,ASSFTEAGYT
13,TRBV5-7,TRBJ2-7,ASRPPSGSSYEQY
14,TRBV5-1,TRBJ2-3,ASSLDRSGSSDTQY